This T cell receptor (beta chain) was captured in a study of cytomegalovirus exposure and HLA in healthy donors. General study results and limits: In a later analysis, compared with equally common non-associated chains, HLA-associated beta chains were more expanded. In a later analysis, parvovirus B19, influenza, CMV and Epstein-Barr virus appeared linked to several top co-occurrence clusters.

The PCR had 60 Vbeta and 13 Jbeta primers. The protocol was immunoSEQ multiplex PCR, while the TCRdb copy is restricted to in-frame clones and leaves out a portion. The sample has around 160,000 clones; around 79% are singletons. Remarks on this clone: Its antigen is still unknown.

This CDR3 comprises 15 residues. Germline V gene data show CDR1 as SGHVS and CDR2 as FNYEAQ. V gave up 5 bases and J gave up 7 bases; unmatched junction bases: 13. Although they were nominally healthy when sampled, donors likely had unrecorded immune exposures. This receptor was obtained from a male donor in good health and CMV-seropositive. The chain carries TRBV7-6 and TRBJ2-7; TRBD1 matches at 8 bases. The material sequenced was PBMCs. CDR3 protein: CASSPLGQGKGEQYF. CDR3 bases: TGTGCCAGCAGCCCCCTTGGACAGGGAAAAGGAGAGCAGTACTTC.